Listed below are T cell receptor beta chains from one sample, sequenced in a study of blood T cell repertoires in COVID-19. Profiling relied on immunoSEQ multiplex PCR, and the TCRdb table lists in-frame clones only, not all of them. The sample shows about 90,000 clones, 76% of them seen only once. The sample was peripheral blood. All receptors come from a man between 65 and 85 years old with acute or convalescent COVID-19. CDR3s include the opening cysteine and the closing phenylalanine or tryptophan. A D gene is named only where the DNA matches it firmly. Size is stated for part of the rows, as once, few or many counts, or as a class when the clone is expanded.

- - TRBJ2-5 TRBV28 CASSFQKGKETQYF TGTGCCAGCAGTTTCCAGAAGGGGAAAGAGACCCAGTACTTC
once - TRBJ2-7 TRBV5-1 CASSRDWVYEQYF TGCGCCAGCAGCCGGGACTGGGTCTACGAGCAGTACTTC
- - TRBJ2-1 TRBV3-1/TRBV3-2 CASSPKDERRGQFF TGTGCCAGCAGCCCAAAGGATGAGCGTCGAGGGCAGTTCTTC
- - TRBJ2-3 TRBV9 CASSVGASGTDTQYF TGTGCCAGCAGCGTTGGGGCGTCAGGGACAGATACGCAGTATTTT
- TRBD1 TRBJ2-5 TRBV11-2 CASSSRDRPYF TGTGCCAGCAGCTCCCGGGACAGGCCGTACTTC
- TRBD2 TRBJ2-2 TRBV19 CASSPQRTSGGGELFF TGTGCCAGTAGTCCCCAAAGGACTAGCGGGGGCGGGGAGCTGTTTTTT
- TRBD1 TRBJ1-5 TRBV24-1 CATGGQGNQPQHF TGTGCCACCGGGGGACAGGGCAATCAGCCCCAGCATTTT
- - TRBJ1-4 TRBV10-2 CASSDGQATNEKLFF TGCGCCAGCAGTGATGGGCAGGCAACTAATGAAAAACTGTTTTTT
- TRBD2 TRBJ2-3 TRBV9 CASSVASGGIADTQYF TGTGCCAGCAGCGTAGCTAGCGGGGGTATAGCAGATACGCAGTATTTT
few - TRBJ2-1 TRBV10-1 CASSSRSNEQFF TGCGCCAGCAGTTCCCGTTCCAATGAGCAGTTCTTC
once - TRBJ1-1 TRBV6-5 CASSPRGHSTEAFF TGTGCCAGCAGTCCCAGGGGACACTCCACTGAAGCTTTCTTT
- TRBD1 TRBJ2-3 TRBV24-1 CATSDPLTGNTDTQYF TGTGCCACCAGTGACCCCCTGACAGGGAACACAGATACGCAGTATTTT
- - TRBJ1-2 TRBV7-9 CASSSTAANYGYTF TGTGCCAGCAGCTCGACAGCAGCTAACTATGGCTACACCTTC
- - TRBJ1-4 TRBV30 CAWSVLANEKLFF TGTGCCTGGAGTGTCTTAGCTAATGAAAAACTGTTTTTT
many - TRBJ1-5 TRBV7-9 CASSPSAGGAQPQHF TGTGCCAGCAGCCCTTCCGCGGGGGGGGCTCAGCCCCAGCATTTT
- TRBD1 TRBJ2-7 TRBV5-4 CASSSAGTGENEQYF TGTGCCAGCAGCTCGGCCGGGACAGGGGAGAACGAGCAGTACTTC
- - TRBJ1-1 TRBV27 CASSKRGYTEAFF TGTGCCAGCAGTAAAAGAGGGTACACTGAAGCTTTCTTT
- - TRBJ2-2 TRBV2 CASSQSGGELFF TGTGCCAGCAGCCAGTCAGGCGGGGAGCTGTTTTTT
- TRBD2 TRBJ2-3 TRBV9 CASSVATGGGTPGTDTQYF TGTGCCAGCAGCGTAGCTACGGGCGGGGGGACTCCGGGCACAGATACGCAGTATTTT
- - TRBJ2-1 TRBV9 CASSVGSGPGSYNEQFF TGTGCCAGCAGCGTGGGGAGCGGGCCTGGTTCCTACAATGAGCAGTTCTTC
- - TRBJ1-1 TRBV9 CASSAGGVNTEAFF TGTGCCAGCAGCGCCGGAGGGGTGAACACTGAAGCTTTCTTT
- TRBD2 TRBJ2-3 TRBV2 CASRSLAGKTDTQYF TGTGCCAGCAGATCCTTAGCGGGAAAGACAGATACGCAGTATTTT
- - TRBJ2-5 TRBV9 CASSPDPQRQETQYF TGTGCCAGCAGCCCAGACCCGCAGCGGCAAGAGACCCAGTACTTC
- TRBD1 TRBJ1-5 TRBV19 CASTTHPGQGYQPQHF TGTGCCAGTACCACCCACCCGGGACAGGGGTATCAGCCCCAGCATTTT
- - TRBJ2-1 TRBV6-5 CASSWTTPTYNEQFF TGTGCCAGCAGTTGGACTACACCTACCTACAATGAGCAGTTCTTC
- TRBD1 TRBJ1-4 TRBV25-1 CASSEYMETGLDDEKLFF TGTGCCAGCAGTGAATACATGGAGACAGGGTTGGATGATGAAAAACTGTTTTTT
- - TRBJ2-6 TRBV28 CASSSPGESGANVLTF TGTGCCAGCAGTTCTCCAGGGGAATCTGGGGCCAACGTCCTGACTTTC
few TRBD1 TRBJ1-1 TRBV7-8 CASSLGAGGRLNTEAFF TGTGCCAGCAGCTTAGGAGCAGGGGGCAGATTAAACACTGAAGCTTTCTTT
- TRBD2 TRBJ2-7 TRBV11-2 CASSPGLAILYEQYF TGTGCCAGCAGCCCTGGACTAGCGATACTCTACGAGCAGTACTTC
- TRBD1 TRBJ1-5 TRBV19 CASSGQGLSNQPQHF TGTGCCAGTAGTGGACAGGGTCTAAGCAATCAGCCCCAGCATTTT
few - TRBJ2-5 TRBV5-4 CASSRGGASEETQYF TGTGCCAGCAGTCGTGGGGGGGCCTCGGAAGAGACCCAGTACTTC
- - TRBJ2-3 TRBV27 CASSFLAEFTDTQYF TGTGCCAGCAGTTTTCTGGCGGAGTTCACAGATACGCAGTATTTT
- TRBD1 TRBJ1-3 TRBV28 CASTVRQGASGNTIYF TGTGCCAGCACAGTCCGACAGGGGGCCTCTGGAAACACCATATATTTT
- - TRBJ2-7 TRBV11-2 CASSWTDEQYF TGTGCCAGCAGCTGGACAGACGAGCAGTACTTC
- - TRBJ1-5 TRBV27 CASRDTPGGPQHF TGTGCCAGCAGGGACACGCCCGGTGGGCCCCAGCATTTT
- - TRBJ2-6 TRBV7-2 CASSPLQWAGANVLTF TGTGCCAGCAGCCCTTTACAGTGGGCTGGGGCCAACGTCCTGACTTTC
- - TRBJ2-7 TRBV2 CASSEGGAGSYEQYF TGTGCCAGCAGTGAAGGTGGGGCAGGCTCCTACGAGCAGTACTTC
- TRBD2 TRBJ2-7 TRBV2 CASKVGTSGLYYEQYF TGTGCCAGCAAGGTCGGGACTAGCGGTCTTTACTACGAGCAGTACTTC
- TRBD1 TRBJ1-1 TRBV6-5 CASSSHRGTAEAFF TGTGCCAGCAGTTCTCACCGTGGGACAGCTGAAGCTTTCTTT